This TCR beta chain was captured in a study of CD8 T cells in ankylosing spondylitis. General study points: Relatively rare in peripheral blood, disease-linked clones were also CD8+. Some motif variants were previously reported in reactive arthritis synovial fluid and blood. Within matched ankylosing spondylitis synovial fluid, disease-linked clones were reportedly significantly enriched. Seemingly distinctive of ankylosing spondylitis blood was a TCR beta motif formed by eight highly homologous variants.

This CDR3 comprises 12 residues. The germline CDR1 and CDR2 sequences are SGHRS and YFSETQ. Preparation of TCR beta libraries was done by quantitative 5'-RACE with molecular barcodes. TCRdb ran MiXCR on the 5' RACE reads and lists one entry per CDR3 protein. The sample consists of more than 650,000 distinct CDR3 sequences, approximately 12% of them appearing once. As regards this clonotype: Antigen: not known. One end of the junction varies from germline; a read error may be responsible.

This sequence was found in a male donor with ankylosing spondylitis. Sequencing was performed on blood, either unsorted or a sorted T cell fraction (not recorded which). The V and J genes are TRBV5-1 and TRBJ2-3; TRBD2 might be the D (5 bases). In DNA form, the CDR3 reads TGCGCCAGCGGCGACTACACAGATGCGCAGTATTTT. As protein: CASGDYTDAQYF.